The clone carrying this T cell receptor beta chain came up a few times. Its antigen remains unknown. The sample comes from a study of T-cell reconstitution after alpha-beta-depleted transplantation in children. Study-wide findings and caveats: The study reportedly traced alpha-beta T cells about two months after transplant to several hundred expanded graft clones. Diversity and T-cell counts at one year after transplant derived mostly from new T cells.

The CDR3 is 16 amino acids. Trimming removed 0 bases from V and 5 bases from J; junction bases left unmatched: 7. Germline values: CDR1 SGHRS, CDR2 YFSETQ. During its preparation, the TCRbeta library received unique molecular identifiers. One entry per CDR3 protein, called by TCRdb with MiXCR from the PCR reads. The data hold 90,000 to 120,000 distinct CDR3 sequences, with 6.4% observed a single time. The TCR originated in a male patient aged 2-15 years who had a stem cell transplant for acute lymphoblastic leukemia, so the T cells may come from the graft donor. The source material was PBMCs, mostly from graft donor cells, sampled 360 days after TCRalphabeta/CD19-depleted stem cell transplant. The chain couples TRBV5-1 to TRBJ2-1; 8 bases are a match to TRBD2. In DNA form, the CDR3 reads TGCGCCAGCAGCTTGGCCGGAGGACTAGCTCACAATGAGCAGTTCTTC. It codes for CASSLAGGLAHNEQFF.